This T cell receptor beta chain was sequenced in a study of blood T cells in healthy people across ages. Study observations and caveats: The fall in TCR beta diversity per million T cells was roughly linear with age.

This CDR3 is built from 14 residues. V gave up 2 bases and J gave up 2 bases; unmatched junction bases: 2. CDR1 is MNHEY and CDR2 is SMNVEV in the germline V gene (reference sequence). Researchers report isolating at least 7 million PBMCs per sample. Regarding this clonotype: As yet, its antigen is unknown.

For the second PCR, which ran for about 6 to 11 cycles, a sample-barcoded 5' primer and a J-beta primer mix were used. One entry per CDR3 protein results from TCRdb running MiXCR on the 5' RACE reads. Of 1,500,000 or so distinct CDR3 sequences listed, approximately 59% are singletons. The V and J genes are TRBV27 and TRBJ1-2; 7 bases are shared with TRBD1. Sequences were obtained from blood. The sequence derives from a man between 18 and 29 years old in good health. The CDR3 bases are TGTGCCAGCAGTTTAATAGGGGGCAACTATGGCTACACCTTC. Its protein product is CASSLIGGNYGYTF.